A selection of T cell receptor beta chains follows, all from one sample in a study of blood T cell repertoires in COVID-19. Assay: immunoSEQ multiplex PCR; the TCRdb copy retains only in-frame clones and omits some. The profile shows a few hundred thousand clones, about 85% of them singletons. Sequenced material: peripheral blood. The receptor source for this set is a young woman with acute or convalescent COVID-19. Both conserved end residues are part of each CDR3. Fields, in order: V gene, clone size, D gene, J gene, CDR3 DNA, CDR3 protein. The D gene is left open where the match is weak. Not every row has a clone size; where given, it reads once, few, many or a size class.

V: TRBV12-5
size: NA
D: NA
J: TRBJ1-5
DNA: TGTGCTAGTGTTGAGGGTGCTCAGCCCCAGCATTTT
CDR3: CASVEGAQPQHF

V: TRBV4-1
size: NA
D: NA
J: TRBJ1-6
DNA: TGCGCCAGCAGCCAAGATATTCATTCACCCCTCCACTTT
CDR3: CASSQDIHSPLHF

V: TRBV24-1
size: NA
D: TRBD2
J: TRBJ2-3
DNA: TGTGCCACCTCGACTAGCGGGAGGGGTGATACGCAGTATTTT
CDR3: CATSTSGRGDTQYF

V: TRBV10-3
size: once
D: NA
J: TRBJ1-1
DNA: TGTGCCATCAGTACAGGGATTAGCGCTTTCTTT
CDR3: CAISTGISAFF

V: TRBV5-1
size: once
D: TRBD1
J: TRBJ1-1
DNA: TGCGCCAGCAGCTTCCGGACAGGTCAGAACACTGAAGCTTTCTTT
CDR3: CASSFRTGQNTEAFF

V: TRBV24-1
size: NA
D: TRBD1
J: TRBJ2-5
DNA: TGTGCCACCAGTGAGGTGGGACAGGGCGGCGAGACCCAGTACTTC
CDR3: CATSEVGQGGETQYF

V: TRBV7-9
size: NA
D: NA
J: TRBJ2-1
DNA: TGTGCCAGCAGCTTAGTCCCGGGGACCTACAATGAGCAGTTCTTC
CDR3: CASSLVPGTYNEQFF

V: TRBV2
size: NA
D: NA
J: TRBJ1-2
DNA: TGTGCCAGCAGTGATCTCAGGGTTGGCGGCTACACCTTC
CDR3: CASSDLRVGGYTF

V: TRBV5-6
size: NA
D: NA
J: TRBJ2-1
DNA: TGTGCCAGCAGCTTGGGACAGGGCGGGGCACCTTACAATGAGCAGTTCTTC
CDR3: CASSLGQGGAPYNEQFF

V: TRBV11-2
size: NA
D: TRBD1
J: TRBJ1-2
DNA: TGTGCCAGCAGCCCTGGACAGGGGGCGGAGTATGGCTACACCTTC
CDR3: CASSPGQGAEYGYTF

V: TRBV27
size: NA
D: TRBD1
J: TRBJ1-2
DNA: TGTGCCAGCAGTTTATCCGGGTGGACAGGGACTAACTATGGCTACACCTTC
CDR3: CASSLSGWTGTNYGYTF

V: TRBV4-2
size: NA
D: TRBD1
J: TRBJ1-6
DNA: TGTGCCAGCAGCCAACAAACAGGGGCCGCCTATAATTCACCCCTCCACTTT
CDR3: CASSQQTGAAYNSPLHF

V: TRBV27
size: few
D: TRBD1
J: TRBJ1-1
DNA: TGTGCCAGCAGTCCGCCGCGCAGGGGGCACACTGAAGCTTTCTTT
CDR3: CASSPPRRGHTEAFF

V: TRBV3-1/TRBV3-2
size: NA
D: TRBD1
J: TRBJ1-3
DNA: TGTGCCAGCAGCCAACAGGGGGCGGAAAACACCATATATTTT
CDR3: CASSQQGAENTIYF

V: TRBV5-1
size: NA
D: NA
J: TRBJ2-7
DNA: TGCGCCAGCAGCCTGGGACAAAACGAGCAGTACTTC
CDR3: CASSLGQNEQYF

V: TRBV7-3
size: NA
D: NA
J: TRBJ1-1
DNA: TGTGCCAGCAGCCTTAACCAGGGCACTGAAGCTTTCTTT
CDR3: CASSLNQGTEAFF

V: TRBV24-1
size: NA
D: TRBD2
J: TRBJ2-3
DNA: TGTGCCACCAGTGGAGGGTCCAGCGGGAGGGATACGCAGTATTTT
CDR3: CATSGGSSGRDTQYF

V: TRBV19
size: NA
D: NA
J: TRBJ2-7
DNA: TGTGCCAGTAGTATATTGCAGGGGAGCTCCTACGAGCAGTACTTC
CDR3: CASSILQGSSYEQYF

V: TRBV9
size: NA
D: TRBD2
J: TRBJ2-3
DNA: TGTGCCAGCAGCGTAGATAGCGGGAGGGTGTCAGATACGCAGTATTTT
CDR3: CASSVDSGRVSDTQYF

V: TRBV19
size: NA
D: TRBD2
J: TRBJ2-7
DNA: TGTGCCAGTAGTATAGTGCCAGCGGGAGTCATCTACGAGCAGTACTTC
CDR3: CASSIVPAGVIYEQYF

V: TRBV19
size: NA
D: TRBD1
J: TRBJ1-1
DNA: TGTGCCAGTAGTGTCCAACGAGAGGGACAGGGAAGGACTGAAGCTTTCTTT
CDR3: CASSVQREGQGRTEAFF

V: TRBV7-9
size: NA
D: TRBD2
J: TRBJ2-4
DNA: TGTGCCAGCAGCTTCGGACTAGCGGGGGTGAACATTCAGTACTTC
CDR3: CASSFGLAGVNIQYF

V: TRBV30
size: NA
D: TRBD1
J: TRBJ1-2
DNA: TGTGCCTGGAGTGGACTGAGGGACAGGGCTCGCTATGGCTACACCTTC
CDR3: CAWSGLRDRARYGYTF

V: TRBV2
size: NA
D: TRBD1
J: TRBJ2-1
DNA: TGTGCCAGCAGTACAACGGACAGGGTGGGGTCCTACAATGAGCAGTTCTTC
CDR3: CASSTTDRVGSYNEQFF

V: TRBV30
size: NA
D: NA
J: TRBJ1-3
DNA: TGTGCCTGGAGACGACACAGCTCTGGAAACACCATATATTTT
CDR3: CAWRRHSSGNTIYF

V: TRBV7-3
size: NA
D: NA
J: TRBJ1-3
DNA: TGTGCCAGCAGCTCCAACAGTGGAAACACCATATATTTT
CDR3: CASSSNSGNTIYF

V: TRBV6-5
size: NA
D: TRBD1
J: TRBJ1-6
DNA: TGTGCCAGCAGTTCTTTTGGGACAGGGGCATCACCCCTCCACTTT
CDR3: CASSSFGTGASPLHF

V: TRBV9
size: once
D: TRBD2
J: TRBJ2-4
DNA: TGTGCCAGCAGCCCCCGACTAGCGGGGGGGCAAAACATTCAGTACTTC
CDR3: CASSPRLAGGQNIQYF

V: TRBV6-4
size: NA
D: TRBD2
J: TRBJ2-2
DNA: TGTGCCAGCAGTGGCCCGATACTAGCGGGGGGGTCGGGCACCGGGGAGCTGTTTTTT
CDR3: CASSGPILAGGSGTGELFF

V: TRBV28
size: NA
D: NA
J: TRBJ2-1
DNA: TGTGCCAGCAGTGACTCGTTTGAGCAGTTCTTC
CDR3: CASSDSFEQFF

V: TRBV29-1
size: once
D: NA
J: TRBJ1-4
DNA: TGCAGCGTTGGCCTTCGAGGGACTAATGAAAAACTGTTTTTT
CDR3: CSVGLRGTNEKLFF

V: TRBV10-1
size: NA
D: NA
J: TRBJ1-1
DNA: TGCGCCAGCAGGGCTACAGGGACGAACACTGAAGCTTTCTTT
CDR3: CASRATGTNTEAFF

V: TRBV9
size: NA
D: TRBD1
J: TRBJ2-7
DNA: TGTGCCAGCAGCGCGAGCCCAGAGGGACAGGGAGGCGAGCAGTACTTC
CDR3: CASSASPEGQGGEQYF

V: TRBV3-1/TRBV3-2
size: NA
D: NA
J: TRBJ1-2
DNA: TGTGCCAGCAGCCAAGGTAGGGGAACTAACTATGGCTACACCTTC
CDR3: CASSQGRGTNYGYTF

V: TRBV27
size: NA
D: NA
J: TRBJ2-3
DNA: TGTGCCAGCAGTTTAGGAGCTAGTGCCCTTAGCACAGATACGCAGTATTTT
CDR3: CASSLGASALSTDTQYF

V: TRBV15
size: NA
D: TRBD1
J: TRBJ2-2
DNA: TGTGCCACCAGCAGAGACGACAGGGAATACGCCGGGGAGCTGTTTTTT
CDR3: CATSRDDREYAGELFF

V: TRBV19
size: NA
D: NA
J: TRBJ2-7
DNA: TGTGCCAGTAGTTTGGACAGAAAGTACGAGCAGTACTTC
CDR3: CASSLDRKYEQYF

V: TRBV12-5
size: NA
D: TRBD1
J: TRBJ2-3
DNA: TGTGCTAGTGGTCCGGGGACAGGGATTTTGGAAGATACGCAGTATTTT
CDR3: CASGPGTGILEDTQYF

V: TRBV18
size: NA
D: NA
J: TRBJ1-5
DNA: TGTGCCAGCTCATCCGAGAGCGGCCAGCCCCAGCATTTT
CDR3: CASSSESGQPQHF

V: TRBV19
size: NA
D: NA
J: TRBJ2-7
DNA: TGTGCCAGTAGTTTAGGGCTCAGCTCCTACGAGCAGTACTTC
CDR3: CASSLGLSSYEQYF

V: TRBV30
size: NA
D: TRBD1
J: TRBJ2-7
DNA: TGTGCCTGGAGTAAAGGACAGGGGGTTTCCGAGCAGTACTTC
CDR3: CAWSKGQGVSEQYF

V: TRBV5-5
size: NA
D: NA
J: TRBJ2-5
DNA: TGTGCCAGCAGCTTGTCCGGGGGAGTTGGGGAGACCCAGTACTTC
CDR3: CASSLSGGVGETQYF